Sequencing of this T cell receptor (beta chain) was carried out in a study of blood T cell repertoires in COVID-19. V was pared by 3 bases and J by 2 bases, with 10 bases between. This CDR3 has 14 residues. The germline CDR1 and CDR2 sequences are ENHRY and SYGVKD. TCRdb keeps only in-frame clones here, not all; method: immunoSEQ multiplex PCR. The table has roughly 160,000 clones, approximately 91% seen once. This rearrangement joins TRBV10-3 to TRBJ1-2; no firm D call. This sequence originates from a young man with COVID-19, enrolled during active disease. Sequences were obtained from peripheral blood. CDR3: CAISDGQSNYGYTF. CDR3 sequence (DNA): TGTGCCATCAGTGATGGGCAGAGCAACTATGGCTACACCTTC.